Following are 15 T cell receptor beta chains from one sample sequenced in a study of cytomegalovirus exposure and HLA in healthy donors. 13 Jbeta primers and 60 Vbeta primers were used for the PCR. Only in-frame clones appear in the TCRdb table, and some are missing; sequencing was by immunoSEQ multiplex PCR. The data show more than 95,000 clones, approximately 82% seen once. Sequencing input: PBMCs. Receptors originate from a man between 18 and 29 years old in good health and CMV-seropositive.

This clone was counted between two and nine times. This chain uses TRBV4-2 with TRBJ2-5; 9 bases map to TRBD2. The J call may be incorrect, as the DNA end agrees better with TRBJ2-7. Germline CDR1 LGHNA, CDR2 YNFKEQ. This CDR3 has 16 residues. The CDR3 DNA sequence: TGTGCCAGCAGCCAAGAGGCTCTAGCGGGGTCCTACGAGCAGTACTTC. Translating gives CASSQEALAGSYEQYF.

The chain uses TRBV7-8 and TRBJ2-1; the match to TRBD2 covers 13 bases. V lost 5 bases, J lost 4 bases, and 8 bases stayed unmatched. This CDR3 is 17 amino acids long. The germline V gene has CDR1 SGHVS and CDR2 FQNEAQ. The CDR3 sequence: CASSPRTSGGPYNEQFF. The DNA for the CDR3 is TGTGCCAGCAGCCCTCGGACTAGCGGGGGACCTTACAATGAGCAGTTCTTC.

This clone was detected once. V is TRBV28 and J is TRBJ2-7, with TRBD1 as a possible D gene (6 bases). V lost 5 bases to trimming and J lost 3 bases, with 20 bases between them. The CDR3 extends over 16 amino acids. CDR1 is MDHEN, CDR2 SYDVKM, per germline. The chain's CDR3 is CASSHRDMRTFYEQYF. The DNA for the CDR3 is TGTGCCAGCAGTCACCGGGACATGAGAACCTTCTACGAGCAGTACTTC.

This sequence joins TRBV4-2 and TRBJ2-3; D perhaps matches TRBD1 (5 bases). V lost 0 bases to trimming and J lost 1 base, with 11 bases between them. The length of the CDR3 is 16 residues. The germline V gene encodes CDR1 LGHNA and CDR2 YNFKEQ. CDR3 residues: CASSQEAVRGTDTQYF. The DNA of the CDR3 is TGTGCCAGCAGCCAAGAGGCGGTCAGGGGCACAGATACGCAGTATTTT.

This chain links TRBV19 with TRBJ1-2, with D maybe TRBD1 (5 bases). The CDR3 runs to 16 residues. Germline CDR1 LNHDA, CDR2 SQIVND (reference sequence). V was shortened by 5 bases and J by 5 bases, with 21 bases between the two germline ends. CDR3 loop: CASSPSTGAPGYGYTF. The CDR3 nucleotides read TGTGCCAGTAGTCCTTCCACTGGGGCCCCAGGGTATGGCTACACCTTC.

The rearrangement joins TRBV30 to TRBJ2-2, with a weak D call TRBD2 (6 bases). Germline CDR1 is GTSNPN and CDR2 is SVGIG (reference sequence). The CDR3 sequence is 20 residues long. Trimming took off 2 bases at V and 4 bases at J, with 29 bases between the two ends. The CDR3 is CAWSTLGGGREVRVTGELFF. In DNA form, the CDR3 reads TGTGCCTGGAGTACCCTCGGGGGTGGCAGGGAAGTTCGAGTCACCGGGGAGCTGTTTTTT.

The chain combines TRBV6-6 with TRBJ2-1; 13 nucleotides align to TRBD2. This CDR3 region has 16 residues. Germline V gene sequence: CDR1 MNHNY, CDR2 SVGAGI (reference sequence). The V and J ends lost 4 bases and 4 bases, in that order; junction bases with no gene match: 4. The CDR3 loop reads CASSSILAGGYNEQFF. CDR3 bases: TGTGCCAGCAGTTCAATACTAGCGGGGGGGTACAATGAGCAGTTCTTC.

This rearrangement joins TRBV6-5 to TRBJ2-7; possible D gene TRBD1, 6 bases. The germline V and J ends were trimmed by 6 bases and 0 bases, with 15 bases remaining between them. The CDR3 length is 15 residues. CDR1 MNHEY and CDR2 SVGAGI come from the germline V gene. The CDR3 DNA reads as TGTGCCAGCAGACCCGGACAGCTGAGCTCCTACGAGCAGTACTTC. As protein: CASRPGQLSSYEQYF.

This clone was seen a few times. The chain recombines TRBV6-1 with TRBJ1-2; unclear D gene. CDR1 and CDR2 from the germline V gene are MNHNS and SASEGT. The V end was cut by 2 bases, the J end by 4 bases, with 8 bases between. The CDR3 runs 13 residues. The CDR3 loop is CASSEHIAYGYTF. The CDR3 nucleotides are TGTGCCAGCAGTGAACACATTGCCTATGGCTACACCTTC.

The chain links TRBV27 to TRBJ1-3; TRBD1 matches at 7 bases. CDR3 length: 17 amino acids. V trimming: 5 bases; J trimming: 0 bases; junction bases outside the gene matches: 10. The germline V gene has CDR1 MNHEY and CDR2 SMNVEV (reference sequence). CDR3 loop: CASSPQTGKSSGNTIYF. In DNA, the CDR3 is TGTGCCAGCAGTCCCCAGACAGGGAAAAGCTCTGGAAACACCATATATTTT.

CDR3 residues: CATLDRVLSNQPQHF. CDR3 nucleotide sequence: TGTGCCACGTTGGACAGGGTTCTTAGCAATCAGCCCCAGCATTTT. The chain carries TRBV19 and TRBJ1-5; 8 positions match TRBD1. Germline lookup yields CDR1 LNHDA and CDR2 SQIVND (reference sequence). Trimming cost V 10 bases and J 0 bases; bases outside gene matches: 8. The length of the CDR3 is 15 residues.

This clone was observed once. The V call is TRBV6-1, the J call TRBJ1-1; D uncertain. This CDR3 has 11 residues. Germline V gene sequence: CDR1 MNHNS, CDR2 SASEGT. Trimming pared 5 bases from V and 4 bases from J, leaving 5 bases between. CDR3 nucleotides: TGTGCCAGCAGTTACAGCACTGAAGCTTTCTTT. It yields the protein CASSYSTEAFF.

V usage is TRBV7-3 and J usage is TRBJ2-1, with TRBD2 matching 7 bases. This CDR3 is built from 13 residues. CDR1 is SGHTA and CDR2 is FQGTGA in the germline V gene. V trimming: 3 bases; J trimming: 8 bases; junction bases outside the gene matches: 4. The CDR3 spells CASSFGGGDEQFF. The CDR3 DNA sequence: TGTGCCAGCAGCTTCGGCGGGGGAGATGAGCAGTTCTTC.

The chain has TRBV19 and TRBJ2-1; 14 nucleotides line up with TRBD2. Germline V gene lookup returns CDR1 LNHDA and CDR2 SQIVND (reference sequence). J lost 8 bases, V lost 1 base, and 10 bases had no gene match. The CDR3 is 18 amino acids. For the CDR3, the DNA is TGTGCCAGTAGTATAGGGGTTCGTGGGACTAGCGGGGGCCATGAGCAGTTCTTC. This encodes CASSIGVRGTSGGHEQFF.

V usage is TRBV14 and J usage is TRBJ2-7; the match to TRBD1 covers 10 bases. With 4 bases clipped from V and 5 bases from J, the junction kept 11 bases outside the gene matches. Germline V CDR1 and CDR2: SGHDN, FVKESK. The CDR3 totals 16 residues. This chain's CDR3 is CASSPPGTGARNEQYF. The CDR3 DNA is TGTGCCAGCAGCCCGCCCGGGACAGGGGCGCGTAACGAGCAGTACTTC.